A selection of T cell receptor beta chains follows, all from one sample in a study of human T cells and chemical hapten exposure. MiXCR, applied by TCRdb to the RACE reads, yields one record per CDR3 protein. The profile covers fewer than 350,000 distinct CDR3 sequences, with just under 8% appearing a single time and 1.2% taken by the ten largest. Source: whole blood, taken in connection with sensitization to the hapten diphenylcyclopropenone (DPC). Receptors were obtained from a man aged 18 to 35 with alopecia areata. Some clones in this sample may be carry-over from other donors' samples. The conserved cysteine and the conserved F or W are not part of the CDR3 here. Rows give clone size only sometimes, using once, few, many, or a class for an expanded clone.

abundance | j_gene | v_gene | CDR3aa
. | TRBJ1-5 | TRBV5-6 | ASSFTGISNQPQH
. | TRBJ1-5 | TRBV19 | ASSPTAGGNQPQH
. | TRBJ2-5 | TRBV7-2 | ASSLLVAGGPKGAQY
few | TRBJ2-3 | TRBV11-2 | ASSLPVGVEPDTQY
few | TRBJ2-7 | TRBV15 | ATSRGQGVIHEQY
few | TRBJ1-5 | TRBV3-1 | ASSQDRSRGAQH
. | TRBJ2-2 | TRBV7-9 | ASSITGTGELF
. | TRBJ2-3 | TRBV20-1 | SLYYTDTQY
many | TRBJ2-5 | TRBV6-2/TRBV6-3 | ASSLGLAKETQY
few | TRBJ1-4 | TRBV7-9 | ASSRDRGLRDEKLF
. | TRBJ1-2 | TRBV2 | ASSENSWDGYT